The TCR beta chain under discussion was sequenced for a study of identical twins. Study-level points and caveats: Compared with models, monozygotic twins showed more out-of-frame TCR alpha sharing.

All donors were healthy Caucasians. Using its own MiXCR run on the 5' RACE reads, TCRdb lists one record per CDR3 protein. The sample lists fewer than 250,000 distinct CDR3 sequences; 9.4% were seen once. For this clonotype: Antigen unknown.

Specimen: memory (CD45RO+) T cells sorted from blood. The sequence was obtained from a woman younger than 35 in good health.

CDR3 amino acids: CASSSGWVQPQHF. CDR3 coding DNA: TGTGCCAGCAGTTCAGGGTGGGTTCAGCCCCAGCATTTT. The chain employs TRBV2 and TRBJ1-5; weak D call: TRBD1 (5 bases). Trimming cost V 5 bases and J 6 bases, with 11 bases left between them. CDR1 is SNHLY, CDR2 FYNNEI, per germline. This CDR3 is 13 amino acids long.